This T cell receptor delta chain was sequenced for a study of DNA immune sequencing with unique molecular identifiers. The wider study: Genomic DNA came from γδ T cells magnetically enriched from buffy coats. Fluorescence-activated cell sorting enriched γδ T cells from PBMC.

Genomic DNA underwent 32-plex PCR targeting all 8 TRDV and 4 TRDJ genes. A 12-nucleotide UMI was added during approximately 3 barcoding PCR cycles before adapter PCR. TCRdb ran CATT on the multiplex PCR reads. The sample holds approximately 2,000 delta-chain clones; about an eighth are singletons and the top ten take over 50%. The CDR3 contains 21 residues. Germline V CDR1 and CDR2: TSWWSYY, QGS. The V segment lost 2 bases and the J segment 0 bases; nucleotides outside the gene matches: 21. The source of this sequence is a human donor in good health. The chain links TRDV1 to TRDJ1, with TRDD3 matching over 7 bases. The J gene comes from matching the DNA to germline here; TCRdb lacks it. Sample: gamma-delta T cells enriched from blood buffy coat, or unenriched PBMCs (not recorded which). CDR3 region: CALGEGFSGLGLGEYTDKLIF. The CDR3 bases are TGTGCTCTTGGGGAAGGGTTTTCGGGACTGGGGCTTGGTGAGTACACCGATAAACTCATCTTT.